The rows below give T cell receptor beta chains drawn from one sample of a study of shared clonotypes between healthy human individuals. TCRdb keeps only in-frame clones here, not all; method: immunoSEQ multiplex PCR. The repertoire has some 320,000 clones, roughly 84% of them found once; the top ten carry around 16%. Source material: memory CD8+ T cells sorted from blood. The receptor set was obtained from a man in his late teens or twenties in good health. Each CDR3 is given with its conserved first and last residue. The D gene is left open where the match is weak. A clone size is listed for some rows: how often the clone was seen (once, few, many), or a class if it is expanded.

clone_size	v_call	d_call	j_call	cdr3_nt	cdr3_aa
.	TRBV28	.	TRBJ1-5	TGTGCCAGCAGTTCCCGGGACACTAATCAGCCCCAGCATTTT	CASSSRDTNQPQHF
.	TRBV6-4	TRBD1	TRBJ1-1	TGTGCCAGCAGTTGGGACAGGGCAGGGGGAAAGCGGACTGAAGCTTTCTTT	CASSWDRAGGKRTEAFF
.	TRBV7-8	TRBD2	TRBJ2-1	TGTGCCAGCAGCTTAGACCCTACTAGCGGGATAACCTACAATGAGCAGTTCTTC	CASSLDPTSGITYNEQFF
.	TRBV5-1	.	TRBJ2-1	TGCGCCAGCAGCTTGGCCGGGGGCGGTTACAATGAGCAGTTCTTC	CASSLAGGGYNEQFF
.	TRBV7-9	.	TRBJ2-1	TGTGCCAGCAGCTTAAGGGGACCCGCCGACAATGAGCAGTTCTTC	CASSLRGPADNEQFF
few	TRBV6-5	TRBD1	TRBJ1-6	TGTGCCAGCACCTGGACAGGGCGGTATAATTCACCCCTCCACTTT	CASTWTGRYNSPLHF
.	TRBV5-1	.	TRBJ2-1	TGCGCCAGCAGCTTGGGGTTAGCTTACAATGAGCAGTTCTTC	CASSLGLAYNEQFF
.	TRBV6-5	.	TRBJ2-7	TGTGCCAGCAGTTACGGGGCCGTGGACTCCTACGAGCAGTACTTC	CASSYGAVDSYEQYF
.	TRBV5-1	TRBD1	TRBJ2-1	TGCGCCAGCAGCGCGACAGGGGGCTACAATGAGCAGTTCTTC	CASSATGGYNEQFF
.	TRBV2	.	TRBJ2-5	TGTGCCAGCAGTGACCGAACCCCGGAAGAGACCCAGTACTTC	CASSDRTPEETQYF
once	TRBV27	.	TRBJ2-5	TGTGCCAGCAGTTTAGGTCCAGGGGCGGCCCAAGAGACCCAGTACTTC	CASSLGPGAAQETQYF
.	TRBV7-8	.	TRBJ2-6	TGTGCCAGCAGCTTAGGCCGCTTGACGGCCAACGTCCTGACTTTC	CASSLGRLTANVLTF
.	TRBV6-4	TRBD2	TRBJ2-1	TGTGCCAGCAGTGAAGCGGGGGGGCCTTACAATGAGCAGTTCTTC	CASSEAGGPYNEQFF
.	TRBV4-1	.	TRBJ1-5	TGCGCCAGCAGCCAAGACCCGGACAGATATCAGCCCCAGCATTTT	CASSQDPDRYQPQHF
.	TRBV4-3	.	TRBJ2-7	TGCGCCAGCAGCCAAGAGGCACAGTTCTACGAGCAGTACTTC	CASSQEAQFYEQYF
.	TRBV11-2	.	TRBJ2-2	TGTGCCAGCAGCTTAGATAATCAGGGGGGGAACACCGGGGAGCTGTTTTTT	CASSLDNQGGNTGELFF
.	TRBV9	.	TRBJ2-6	TGTGCCAGCAGCGCCCATTCCGAGACAGATCTTCGGTCTGGGGCCAACGTCCTGACTTTC	CASSAHSETDLRSGANVLTF
.	TRBV11-2	.	TRBJ2-7	TGTGCCAGCAGCCCGTGGACAGCCTACGAGCAGTACTTC	CASSPWTAYEQYF
once	TRBV30	.	TRBJ1-3	TGTGCCTGGGGACAGATTTCCTCTGGAAACACCATATATTTT	CAWGQISSGNTIYF
.	TRBV5-6	.	TRBJ2-3	TGTGCCAGCAGCTTCAGTCCAAGGGGGGGCCGGCCGCCAGATACGCAGTATTTT	CASSFSPRGGRPPDTQYF
.	TRBV27	.	TRBJ2-1	TGTGCCAGCAGTTTATCCAGGGGGGGCCACAATGAGCAGTTCTTC	CASSLSRGGHNEQFF
.	TRBV19	TRBD2	TRBJ2-1	TGTGCCAGTAGTATAGATAGCGGGAGCGCCCTTGAGCAGTTCTTC	CASSIDSGSALEQFF
.	TRBV25-1	TRBD2	TRBJ2-1	TGTGCCAGCAGCAGGACTAGCGGGAGGGATGAGCAGTTCTTC	CASSRTSGRDEQFF
.	TRBV6-6	.	TRBJ2-5	TGTGCCAGCAGTTACCCGGACAGACAAGAGACCCAGTACTTC	CASSYPDRQETQYF
.	TRBV4-1	.	TRBJ2-3	TGCGCCAGCAGCCAAGGAGCGGCGCCCAGCACAGATACGCAGTATTTT	CASSQGAAPSTDTQYF
.	TRBV4-2	.	TRBJ2-7	TGTGCCAGCAGCCGCGGATCCTACGAGCAGTACTTC	CASSRGSYEQYF
few	TRBV2	TRBD1	TRBJ2-7	TGTGCCAGCAGTTTCGAGGGACAGGGATCGCACGAGCAGTACTTC	CASSFEGQGSHEQYF
.	TRBV7-5	.	TRBJ2-5	TGTGCCAGAAGCTTAAATTGTCCGGGACAAAGGTCAAAGACCCAGTACTTC	CARSLNCPGQRSKTQYF
.	TRBV28	.	TRBJ2-7	TGTGCCAGCACCACCGCGGGGACTCCCTACGAGCAGTACTTC	CASTTAGTPYEQYF
.	TRBV11-2	TRBD2	TRBJ2-5	TGTGCCAGCAGCCCACTAGCGGGAGTATGGGAGACCCAGTACTTC	CASSPLAGVWETQYF
once	TRBV7-9	.	TRBJ2-3	TGTGCCAGCAGCTCAGCCTCCCGGGACACCAAATTCACAGATACGCAGTATTTT	CASSSASRDTKFTDTQYF
.	TRBV27	TRBD1	TRBJ2-4	TGTGCCAGCAGTTTAGACAGGGTGAACATTCAGTACTTC	CASSLDRVNIQYF
once	TRBV30	TRBD1	TRBJ2-7	TGTGCCTGGATCCTGTACAGGGACAGGGCCTACGAGCAGTACTTC	CAWILYRDRAYEQYF
once	TRBV7-6	.	TRBJ2-2	TGTGCCAGCAGCTGGCCGGTCACCGGGGAGCTGTTTTTT	CASSWPVTGELFF
once	TRBV7-9	.	TRBJ2-1	TGTGCCAGCAGCCCTGGGAGTGAGCAGTTCTTC	CASSPGSEQFF
.	TRBV28	.	TRBJ1-2	TGTGGGGCATTAGCTAACTATGGCTACACCTTC	CGALANYGYTF
.	TRBV2	.	TRBJ2-7	TGTGCCATCGATATGGACAGCTCCTACGAGCAGTACTTC	CAIDMDSSYEQYF
.	TRBV30	.	TRBJ1-5	TGTGCCTGGAGTGCGGGGGGGGGTGGCTATAGCAATCAGCCCCAGCATTTT	CAWSAGGGGYSNQPQHF
.	TRBV7-9	.	TRBJ2-3	TGTGCCAGCAGACCCCCGGGCCACACAGATACGCAGTATTTT	CASRPPGHTDTQYF
.	TRBV27	.	TRBJ1-4	TGTGCCAGCAGTTTAACAGGGAGTAATGAAAAACTGTTTTTT	CASSLTGSNEKLFF
.	TRBV2	.	TRBJ2-7	TGTGCCAGCAGTGGGCGCAGGGTCGGCTACGAGCAGTACTTC	CASSGRRVGYEQYF
.	TRBV4-3	TRBD2	TRBJ2-3	TGCGCCAGCAGCCAAGAATCTGTCCTAGCGGGCGCAGATACGCAGTATTTT	CASSQESVLAGADTQYF
.	TRBV6-6	.	TRBJ1-5	TGTGCCAGCAGTGACCAGCTGGCTCAGCCCCAGCATTTT	CASSDQLAQPQHF
once	TRBV4-3	.	TRBJ2-1	TGCGCCAGCAGCCAAAGGTTGGCAGGGATTGGCGATGAGCAGTTCTTC	CASSQRLAGIGDEQFF
.	TRBV7-9	TRBD1	TRBJ2-7	TGTGCCAGCAGCCTCGGGACAGTCTACGAGCAGTACTTC	CASSLGTVYEQYF
.	TRBV7-9	TRBD1	TRBJ2-7	TGTGCCAGCAGCTTTCCGGGACAGGGGAATTCCTACGAGCAGTACTTC	CASSFPGQGNSYEQYF
.	TRBV28	.	TRBJ2-2	TGTGCCAGCAGGACTACAGGGAACACCGGGGAGCTGTTTTTT	CASRTTGNTGELFF
.	TRBV5-6	.	TRBJ1-2	TGTGCCAGCAGCCATGACAGCGTCTATGGCTACACCTTC	CASSHDSVYGYTF
.	TRBV2	TRBD1	TRBJ2-7	TGTGCCAGCAGTGTACGAGACAGGGGCCCCTACGAGCAGTACTTC	CASSVRDRGPYEQYF
.	TRBV13	.	TRBJ1-6	TGTGCCAGCAGCCGGGCGTTAAATTCACCCCTCCACTTT	CASSRALNSPLHF
.	TRBV30	TRBD1	TRBJ2-7	TGTGCCTGGAGTGTACCACAGGGGGCTTTCTACGAGCAGTACTTC	CAWSVPQGAFYEQYF
.	TRBV2	TRBD2	TRBJ2-3	TGTGCCAGCAGTGAAAGTAGCGGGGGGACTCGGCGGAATACGCAGTATTTT	CASSESSGGTRRNTQYF
.	TRBV2	.	TRBJ2-3	TGTGCCAGCAGTTCACAGGGTAGCACAGATACGCAGTATTTT	CASSSQGSTDTQYF